The clone carrying this T cell receptor (beta chain) was observed at least ten times. Its antigen is undetermined. During its preparation, the TCRbeta library received unique molecular identifiers. TCRdb recomputed calls from the PCR reads with MiXCR, one row per CDR3 protein. The table shows around 270,000 distinct CDR3 sequences, with about a tenth occurring only once. This specimen comes from a study of T-cell reconstitution after alpha-beta-depleted transplantation in children. Study findings and constraints: T-cell numbers and diversity one year post-transplant derived largely from freshly generated T cells. Alpha-beta T cells about two months after transplant reportedly derived from several hundred expanded graft clones. The study traced high day-60 TCRbeta diversity in some patients to surviving recipient T cells and thymic progenitors.

The sample in question was PBMCs, obtained before TCRalphabeta/CD19-depleted stem cell transplant. The sequence came from a boy in the first two years of life with acute myeloid leukemia, due to receive a stem cell transplant.

The CDR3 loop reads CASMDRGRTDTQYF. CDR3 bases: TGTGCCAGTATGGACAGGGGGCGAACAGATACGCAGTATTTT. V is TRBV6-2 or TRBV6-3 and J is TRBJ2-3; TRBD1 matches at 11 bases. This CDR3 contains 14 residues. The V and J ends lost 9 bases and 3 bases, in that order; junction bases with no gene match: 5. Germline lookup yields CDR1 MNHEY and CDR2 SVGEGT.